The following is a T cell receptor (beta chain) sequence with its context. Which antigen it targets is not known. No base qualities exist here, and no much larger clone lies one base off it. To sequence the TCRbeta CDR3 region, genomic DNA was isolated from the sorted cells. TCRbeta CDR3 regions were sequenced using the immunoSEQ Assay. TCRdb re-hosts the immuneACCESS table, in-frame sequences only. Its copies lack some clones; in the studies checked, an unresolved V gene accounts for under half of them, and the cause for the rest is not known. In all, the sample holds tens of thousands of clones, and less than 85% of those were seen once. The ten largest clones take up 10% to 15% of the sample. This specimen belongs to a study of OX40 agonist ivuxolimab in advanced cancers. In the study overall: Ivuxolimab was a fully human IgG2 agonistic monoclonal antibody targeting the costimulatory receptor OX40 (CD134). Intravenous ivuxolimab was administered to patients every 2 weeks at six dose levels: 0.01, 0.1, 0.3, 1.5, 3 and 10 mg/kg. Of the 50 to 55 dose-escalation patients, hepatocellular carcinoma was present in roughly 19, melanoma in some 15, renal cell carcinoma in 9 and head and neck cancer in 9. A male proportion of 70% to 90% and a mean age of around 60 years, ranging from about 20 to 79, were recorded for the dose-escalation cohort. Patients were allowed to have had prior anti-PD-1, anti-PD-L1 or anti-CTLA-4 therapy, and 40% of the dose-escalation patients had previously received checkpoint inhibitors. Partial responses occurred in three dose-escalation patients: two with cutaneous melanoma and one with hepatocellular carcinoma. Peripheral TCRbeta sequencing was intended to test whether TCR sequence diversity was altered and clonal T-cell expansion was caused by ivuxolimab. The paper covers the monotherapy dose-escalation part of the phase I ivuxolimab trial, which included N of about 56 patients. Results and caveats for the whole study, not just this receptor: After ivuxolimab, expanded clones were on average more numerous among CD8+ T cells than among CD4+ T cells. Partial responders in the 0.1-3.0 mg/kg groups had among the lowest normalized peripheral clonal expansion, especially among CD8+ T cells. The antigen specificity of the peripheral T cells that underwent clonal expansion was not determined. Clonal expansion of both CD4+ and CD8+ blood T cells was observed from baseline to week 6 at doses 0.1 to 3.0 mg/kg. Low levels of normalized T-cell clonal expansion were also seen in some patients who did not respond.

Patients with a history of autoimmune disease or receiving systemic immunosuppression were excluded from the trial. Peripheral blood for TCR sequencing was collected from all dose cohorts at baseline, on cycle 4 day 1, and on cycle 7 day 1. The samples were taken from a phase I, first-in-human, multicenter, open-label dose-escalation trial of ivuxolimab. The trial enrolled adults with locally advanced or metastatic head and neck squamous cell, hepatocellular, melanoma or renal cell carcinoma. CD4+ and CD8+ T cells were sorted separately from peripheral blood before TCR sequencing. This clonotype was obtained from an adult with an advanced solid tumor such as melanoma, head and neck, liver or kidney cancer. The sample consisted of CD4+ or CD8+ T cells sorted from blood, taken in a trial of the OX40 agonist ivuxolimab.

CDR3 loop: CASSQVRAGRLETQYF. At the DNA level, the sequence is TGTGCCAGCAGCCAAGTCCGGGCAGGGCGTTTGGAGACCCAGTACTTC. Recombination connected TRBV4-2 to TRBJ2-5, with TRBD1 as a weak D call on 5 bases. V and J lose 1 base and 5 bases, and a span of 17 bases separates them. Inclusive of the bounding cysteine and phenylalanine, the CDR3 is 16 residues long. Solely the CDR3 DNA is kept, with 48 bases framed from the first base. The germline V gene specifies LGHNA as CDR1 and YNFKEQ as CDR2.